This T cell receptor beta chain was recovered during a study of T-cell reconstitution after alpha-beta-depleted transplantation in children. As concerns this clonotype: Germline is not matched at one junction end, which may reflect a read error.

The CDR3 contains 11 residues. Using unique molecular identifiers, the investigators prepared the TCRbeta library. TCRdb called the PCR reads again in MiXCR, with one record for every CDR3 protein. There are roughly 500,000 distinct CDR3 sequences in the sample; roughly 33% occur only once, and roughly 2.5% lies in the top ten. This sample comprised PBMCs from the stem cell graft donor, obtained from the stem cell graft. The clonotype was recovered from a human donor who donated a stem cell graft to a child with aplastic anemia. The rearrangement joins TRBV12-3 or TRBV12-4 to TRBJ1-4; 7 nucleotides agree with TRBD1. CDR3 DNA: TGTGCCAGCAGTTTAAGAGGGGGCAAGGTTTTT. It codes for CASSLRGGKVF.